A single sample is the source of the 5 T cell receptor beta chains below, sequenced in a study of T cells in Graves' hyperthyroidism and ophthalmopathy. What was amplified from RNA transcripts were TCR beta CDR3 regions. TCR CDR3 underwent first-round RT-PCR with the HTBI primer set. Using its own MiXCR run on the multiplex PCR reads, TCRdb lists one record per CDR3 protein. The sample shows 600,000 or so distinct CDR3 sequences, approximately 44% of them seen only once. Input material: peripheral blood or thyroid tissue (not recorded which). The receptors stem from a woman under 30 with Graves' hyperthyroidism.

The chain is built from TRBV29-1 and TRBJ1-2, with a weak D call TRBD1 (5 bases). There are 14 residues in the CDR3. Germline loops: CDR1 SQVTM, CDR2 ANQGSEA. V was clipped by 0 bases and J by 4 bases, with 12 bases between them. CDR3 protein: CSVEDQGLSYGYTF. Written as DNA, the CDR3 is TGCAGCGTTGAAGATCAGGGATTGAGCTATGGCTACACCTTC.

The rearrangement joins TRBV11-3 to TRBJ2-7; D perhaps matches TRBD1 (5 bases). V was cut by 6 bases and J by 8 bases, with 20 bases left in between. Germline CDR1 is SGHNT and CDR2 is YENEEA. CDR3 length: 14 residues. The CDR3 region is CASSASQRRGKQYF. CDR3 coding DNA: TGTGCCAGCAGTGCGAGCCAACGAAGGGGAAAGCAGTACTTC.

This clonotype was seen ten or more times. This chain joins TRBV29-1 and TRBJ2-5, with TRBD1 matching over 9 bases. With V trimmed by 5 bases and J by 2 bases, 3 bases remained unmatched. The CDR3 is 13 amino acids. Germline V CDR1 and CDR2: SQVTM, ANQGSEA. CDR3: CSVPGQGQETQYF. DNA of the CDR3: TGCAGCGTTCCCGGACAGGGGCAAGAGACCCAGTACTTC. The whole variable domain, remainder taken from reference TRBV29-1 and TRBJ2-5, is SAVISQKPSRDICQRGTSLTIQCQVDSQVTMMFWYRQQPGQSLTLIATANQGSEATYESGFVIDKFPISRPNLTFSTLTVSNMSPEDSSIYLCSVPGQGQETQYFGPGTRLLVL.

This clonotype was detected a few times. The V and J genes are TRBV2 and TRBJ1-3; D remains unclear. V lost 7 bases, J lost 2 bases, and 9 bases lay in between. CDR3 length: 13 amino acids. Per the germline V gene, CDR1 is SNHLY and CDR2 is FYNNEI. The CDR3 reads CASTPIAGNTIYF. In nucleotides, the CDR3 is TGTGCCAGCACTCCCATTGCTGGAAACACCATATATTTT.

This clonotype was detected ten times or more. DNA of the CDR3: TGTGCCAGCAGTATGAACAGGGGTGCAGTATATGGCTACACCTTC. Encoded protein: CASSMNRGAVYGYTF. V is TRBV2 and J is TRBJ1-2; 7 bases align to TRBD1. V lost 5 bases and J lost 5; bases outside the gene matches: 11. The CDR3 has 15 amino acids. Germline lookup yields CDR1 SNHLY and CDR2 FYNNEI.